This T cell receptor (beta chain) emerged from a study of T-cell memory formation after mild COVID-19. Overall study findings and caveats: CM and EM subsets held most contracting CD4+ clones; EMRA held CD8+ ones.

The authors produced TCR alpha and TCR beta cDNA libraries with sample barcodes and UMIs by 5'RACE using constant-segment primers. TCRdb fed the 5' RACE reads into MiXCR, producing one record per CDR3 protein. The sample shows some 320,000 distinct CDR3 sequences, approximately 15% of them seen only once. In regard to this clonotype: The antigen is undetermined.

The CDR3 consists of 17 residues. The germline V gene has CDR1 SGHRS and CDR2 YFSETQ. V was pared by 3 bases and J by 3 bases, with 20 bases between. The sequencing sample was made of PBMCs or a T cell subset sorted from them (not recorded which). The sequence was collected from a man aged 18 to 30 who had mild COVID-19 (a few samples of this study predate the infection). Cell type and time point are not known. The chain employs TRBV5-1 and TRBJ2-3, with D possibly matching TRBD2 (5 bases). CDR3 nucleotide sequence: TGCGCCAGCAGCTACCAAGACATCCCAACGGGGACAGATACGCAGTATTTT. Its translation is CASSYQDIPTGTDTQYF.